The rows below give T cell receptor beta chains drawn from one sample of a study of blood T cell repertoires in COVID-19. Profiling relied on immunoSEQ multiplex PCR, and the TCRdb table lists in-frame clones only, not all of them. The sample lists 200,000 to 300,000 clones; approximately 85% were seen once. Material: peripheral blood. All receptors come from a man aged 50 or older with acute or convalescent COVID-19. Both conserved end residues are part of each CDR3. Each record gives: V gene, J gene, clone size, D gene, CDR3 protein, CDR3 DNA. The D gene is left open where the match is weak. Size is omitted from some rows. Given values are once, few, many or a class for expanded clones.

>TRBV28|TRBJ2-7|once|TRBD1
CASSLRQGAIEQYF
TGTGCCAGCAGTTTAAGGCAGGGGGCGATCGAGCAGTACTTC
>TRBV25-1|TRBJ2-7|.|TRBD2
CASSEWTSGRSYEQYF
TGTGCCAGCAGTGAATGGACTAGCGGGAGATCCTACGAGCAGTACTTC
>TRBV30|TRBJ1-5|.|.
CAWSTAGDQPQHF
TGTGCCTGGAGTACGGCAGGGGATCAGCCCCAGCATTTT
>TRBV11-2|TRBJ1-4|.|TRBD1
CASSLGTGSEKLFF
TGTGCCAGCAGCTTAGGGACAGGGAGTGAAAAACTGTTTTTT
>TRBV5-1|TRBJ1-4|.|.
CASSPSGQPSNEKLFF
TGCGCCAGCAGCCCTTCCGGACAGCCCAGCAATGAAAAACTGTTTTTT
>TRBV11-3|TRBJ2-1|.|TRBD2
CASAGTSGREDNEQFF
TGTGCCAGCGCCGGGACTAGCGGGAGGGAGGACAATGAGCAGTTCTTC
>TRBV24-1|TRBJ2-2|.|.
CATSDLGGNTGELFF
TGTGCCACCAGTGATTTGGGAGGGAACACCGGGGAGCTGTTTTTT
>TRBV20-1|TRBJ1-5|few|TRBD1
CSASIGQEDQPQHF
TGCAGTGCTAGTATCGGACAGGAGGATCAGCCCCAGCATTTT
>TRBV21-1|TRBJ1-5|once|.
CASSPWDRGSRSPSQPQHF
TGTGCCAGCAGCCCCTGGGACAGGGGATCCCGATCTCCCTCTCAGCCCCAGCATTTT
>TRBV19|TRBJ1-2|.|TRBD1
CASSMGQGVYGYTF
TGTGCCAGTAGTATGGGACAGGGAGTCTATGGCTACACCTTC
>TRBV18|TRBJ1-5|.|.
CASSPDTNSNQPQHF
TGTGCCAGCTCCCCGGACACAAATAGCAATCAGCCCCAGCATTTT
>TRBV19|TRBJ1-5|.|.
CASSTSPSWQPQHF
TGTGCCAGTAGTACAAGCCCAAGTTGGCAGCCCCAGCATTTT
>TRBV7-9|TRBJ2-4|.|TRBD1
CASSPMGQEQNIQYF
TGTGCCAGCAGCCCAATGGGACAGGAGCAAAACATTCAGTACTTC
>TRBV28|TRBJ1-2|.|.
CASSSRGGYGYTF
TGTGCCAGCAGTTCCCGCGGCGGGTATGGCTACACCTTC
>TRBV6-6|TRBJ1-6|.|.
CASSYRPSGQNSPLHF
TGTGCCAGCAGTTACCGTCCGTCAGGTCAGAATTCACCCCTCCACTTT
>TRBV6-5|TRBJ1-2|.|.
CASSYSGLTYGYTF
TGTGCCAGCAGTTACTCAGGACTAACCTATGGCTACACCTTC
>TRBV10-1|TRBJ2-1|.|.
CASRPARDSGRQFF
TGCGCCAGCAGGCCCGCGCGGGACAGCGGAAGGCAGTTCTTC
>TRBV15|TRBJ2-6|.|TRBD1
CATSRDRQGADLSGANVLTF
TGTGCCACCAGCAGAGATCGGCAGGGGGCGGATCTCTCTGGGGCCAACGTCCTGACTTTC
>TRBV30|TRBJ2-7|.|TRBD1
CAWRTPTGSGYEQYF
TGTGCCTGGAGAACTCCGACAGGGTCCGGTTACGAGCAGTACTTC
>TRBV6-5|TRBJ2-7|.|.
CASSYQGSSYEQYF
TGTGCCAGCAGTTACCAAGGCTCTAGTTACGAGCAGTACTTC
>TRBV5-6|TRBJ2-5|once|.
CASSLGGRQETQYF
TGTGCCAGCAGCTTGGGGGGCAGACAAGAGACCCAGTACTTC
>TRBV2|TRBJ2-1|.|TRBD2
CASSQLAGGYNEQFF
TGTGCCAGCAGTCAGCTAGCGGGGGGCTACAATGAGCAGTTCTTC
>TRBV10-1|TRBJ2-2|.|TRBD1
CASRSDRATGELFF
TGCGCCAGCAGGAGTGACAGGGCAACCGGGGAGCTGTTTTTT
>TRBV7-9|TRBJ1-4|.|.
CASSPTGFNEKLFF
TGTGCCAGCAGTCCGACCGGGTTTAATGAAAAACTGTTTTTT
>TRBV19|TRBJ2-5|.|TRBD1
CASTTGQGETQYF
TGTGCCAGCACGACAGGGCAGGGAGAGACCCAGTACTTC
>TRBV18|TRBJ2-4|.|.
CASSPPLPPGGRWSQGAKNIQYF
TGTGCCAGCTCACCACCGCTCCCTCCGGGCGGGAGATGGTCCCAGGGGGCCAAAAACATTCAGTACTTC
>TRBV12-5|TRBJ1-2|.|.
CASGLGTVGGLSGYTF
TGTGCTAGTGGTTTGGGGACAGTGGGCGGGCTTAGTGGCTACACCTTC
>TRBV5-8|TRBJ1-2|.|.
CASSPGGGYTF
TGTGCCAGCAGCCCGGGGGGGGGCTACACCTTC
>TRBV27|TRBJ1-5|.|.
CASSSRESNQPQHF
TGTGCCAGCAGTTCAAGAGAAAGCAATCAGCCCCAGCATTTT
>TRBV9|TRBJ1-3|.|.
CASSPAGNTIYF
TGTGCCAGCAGCCCCGCGGGAAACACCATATATTTT
>TRBV5-4|TRBJ1-2|.|.
CASSLDSVYGYTF
TGTGCCAGCAGCCTGGACAGTGTCTATGGCTACACCTTC